What follows is one TCR beta chain and its context. Its antigen is still unknown. The CDR3 extends over 15 amino acids. Per the germline V gene, CDR1 is MDHEN and CDR2 is SYDVKM. The V segment lost 5 bases and the J segment 2 bases; nucleotides outside the gene matches: 7. Whereas donors were nominally healthy upon sampling, unrecorded immune exposures were probable. The sample is drawn from a study of cytomegalovirus exposure and HLA in healthy donors. Vbeta (60) and Jbeta (13) primers were used in the PCR. Clones were read by immunoSEQ multiplex PCR, and TCRdb kept only the in-frame ones, dropping some. The top ten clones hold about 1.3% of a sample with 150,000 to 200,000 clones, roughly 73% of them seen once. Whole-study findings and limits: An analysis was carried out at a later point. It showed that HLA-associated TCR beta chains were more clonally expanded than equally common non-associated chains. The investigators catalogued 150 to 200 TCR beta chains as cytomegalovirus-associated. An analysis done earlier found most TCR beta V segments productive about 87% or about 30% of the time.

The material sequenced was PBMCs. The sequence came from a woman in her twenties or thirties in good health and CMV-seronegative. V is TRBV28 and J is TRBJ2-7; 9 bases line up with TRBD1. The CDR3 reads CASSQGTGRTYEQYF. CDR3 sequence (DNA): TGTGCCAGCAGTCAGGGGACAGGGAGGACCTACGAGCAGTACTTC.